These 17 T cell receptor beta chains were all obtained from the same sample, sequenced in a study of radiotherapy plus CTLA-4 blockade in lung cancer. Assay used: immunoSEQ multiplex PCR; TCRdb lists only in-frame clones, some missing. The sample contains 85,000 to 130,000 clones, more than 70% of which appear only once. The sample consisted of peripheral blood, taken from a patient treated with radiotherapy plus ipilimumab. All receptors derive from a human donor with non-small cell lung cancer that progressed on radiotherapy plus ipilimumab. Some clones in this sample may be carry-over from other donors' samples.

This CDR3 is CASSFEGGWTGELFF. Here the CDR3 DNA reads TGCGCCAGCAGCTTCGAAGGGGGTTGGACCGGGGAGCTGTTTTTT. This chain uses TRBV5-1 with TRBJ2-2, with D possibly TRBD1 on 6 matching bases. Trimming pared 2 bases from V and 5 bases from J, leaving 13 bases between. The V gene's germline CDR1 is SGHRS and CDR2 YFSETQ. The CDR3 spans 15 residues. Looking up the rest from reference TRBV5-1 and TRBJ2-2 gives the full variable domain: KAGVTQTPRYLIKTRGQQVTLSCSPISGHRSVSWYQQTPGQGLQFLFEYFSETQRNKGNFPGRFSGRQFSNSRSEMNVSTLELGDSALYLCASSFEGGWTGELFFGEGSRLTVL.

The gene calls are TRBV27 and TRBJ2-3, with 8 bases fitting TRBD1. Germline CDR1 and CDR2: MNHEY and SMNVEV (reference sequence). The CDR3 loop spans 17 amino acids. V lost 6 bases and J lost 1; bases outside the gene matches: 12. The DNA of the CDR3 is TGTGCCAGCAGACAGCCACGACAGGGGCGAGGCACAGATACGCAGTATTTT. It specifies CASRQPRQGRGTDTQYF.

The chain carries TRBV7-2 and TRBJ2-3, with D perhaps matching TRBD2 (5 bases). Trimming took 2 bases from V and 5 from J, leaving 14 bases between them. The CDR3 spans 15 residues. In germline, CDR1 is SGHTA, CDR2 FQGNSA. As DNA, the CDR3 is TGTGCCAGCAGCTTACAATCCCTAGCCGTAGATACGCAGTATTTT. Amino acid sequence: CASSLQSLAVDTQYF.

This clone occurred a few times. This rearrangement joins TRBV7-2 to TRBJ1-1; perhaps TRBD1 as D (5 bases). The germline V and J ends were trimmed by 2 bases and 8 bases, with 9 bases remaining between them. The CDR3 has 12 residues. Germline assignment: CDR1 SGHTA and CDR2 FQGNSA. The CDR3 DNA is TGTGCCAGCAGCTTACAGGGATACGAAGCTTTCTTT. This sequence encodes CASSLQGYEAFF.

The chain recombines TRBV15 with TRBJ2-5; tentatively, D is TRBD1 (6 bases). CDR1 is LNHNV, CDR2 YYDKDF, per germline (reference sequence). This CDR3 region has 14 residues. Trimming shortened V by 8 bases and J by 2 bases, and 15 bases separated the two germline ends. The DNA for the CDR3 is TGTGCCACCCGTCAACAGGGTAGGCAAGAGACCCAGTACTTC. Protein: CATRQQGRQETQYF. The whole variable domain, remainder taken from reference TRBV15 and TRBJ2-5, is DAMVIQNPRYQVTQFGKPVTLSCSQTLNHNVMYWYQQKSSQAPKLLFHYYDKDFNNEADTPDNFQSRRPNTSFCFLDIRSPGLGDTAMYLCATRQQGRQETQYFGPGTRLLVL.

The J gene is TRBJ1-6, the V gene TRBV7-9, with TRBD1 matching over 7 bases. CDR1 SEHNR and CDR2 FQNEAQ come from the germline V gene (reference sequence). The CDR3 contains 16 residues. Trimming at V came to 4 bases and at J to 7 bases, leaving 10 bases not matched to a gene. The CDR3 is CASSSFPDRPNSPLHF. CDR3 nucleotides: TGTGCCAGCAGCTCATTTCCGGACAGGCCAAATTCACCCCTCCACTTT.

The chain has TRBV4-1 and TRBJ2-5; tentatively, D is TRBD1 (6 bases). The better agreement between TRBJ2-7 and the DNA end casts doubt on the J call. Germline V CDR1 and CDR2: MGHRA, YSYEKL. The CDR3 contains 17 residues. The CDR3 DNA reads TGCGCCAGCAGCCAACCACCGAAGGGACAAGGACTCTACGAGCAGTACTTC. As protein: CASSQPPKGQGLYEQYF.

This clone was counted a single time. V gene TRBV9 combines with J gene TRBJ2-3; 12 nucleotides align to TRBD1. The CDR3 extends over 17 amino acids. Germline values: CDR1 SGDLS, CDR2 YYNGEE. Losses at the gene ends were 2 bases for V and 0 bases for J; bases not matched to a gene: 4. CDR3 amino acids: CASSVPGQGASTDTQYF. The CDR3 DNA reads TGTGCCAGCAGCGTCCCGGGACAGGGGGCTAGCACAGATACGCAGTATTTT.

The CDR3: CASKRGQGDTEAFF. The CDR3 DNA sequence: TGCGCCAGCAAACGTGGACAGGGTGACACTGAAGCTTTCTTT. The chain joins TRBV5-1 to TRBJ1-1; 8 nucleotides line up with TRBD1. CDR3 length: 14 residues. V shed 6 bases and J 3 bases; nucleotides not matched to a gene: 7. Germline V gene lookup returns CDR1 SGHRS and CDR2 YFSETQ.

This clone came up once. The genes are TRBV29-1 and TRBJ1-2; D unclear. V was shortened by 4 bases and J by 2 bases, with 14 bases between the two germline ends. Germline V CDR1 and CDR2: SQVTM, ANQGSEA. The CDR3 has 14 amino acids. CDR3 nucleotides: TGCAGCGTTGGTGACCGAAACCGAAACTATGGCTACACCTTC. This gives the protein CSVGDRNRNYGYTF.

The rearrangement uses TRBV6-1 and TRBJ2-7, with TRBD2 matching 7 bases. Germline trimming cut 1 base from V and 3 bases from J; bases unmatched to any gene: 3. The germline CDR1 and CDR2 sequences are MNHNS and SASEGT. This CDR3 contains 14 residues. The CDR3 DNA follows: TGTGCCAGCAGTGAAGGGGGGGGACTCTACGAGCAGTACTTC. Residues: CASSEGGGLYEQYF.

The genes are TRBV9 and TRBJ2-3; possibly TRBD1 or TRBD2 for D (6 bases each). The V gene's germline CDR1 is SGDLS and CDR2 YYNGEE. Trimming cost V 0 bases and J 2 bases, with 19 bases left between them. This CDR3 has 18 residues. The CDR3 sequence: CASSVAIGGSQYTDTQYF. CDR3 coding DNA: TGTGCCAGCAGCGTAGCTATCGGGGGCTCTCAATACACAGATACGCAGTATTTT.

About this clone: At one of its ends the junction is not consistent with the germline gene, which may arise from a read error. The CDR3 nucleotides read TGCAACGTTGGCCGACAGTCGAACACTGAAGCTTTCTTT. This sequence encodes CNVGRQSNTEAFF. The chain uses TRBV29-1 and TRBJ1-1, with a weak D call TRBD1 (5 bases). The CDR3 is 13 amino acids. Germline V gives CDR1 SQVTM, CDR2 ANQGSEA. The full variable domain, its missing parts supplied by reference TRBV29-1 and TRBJ1-1, is SAVISQKPSRDICQRGTSLTIQCQVDSQVTMMFWYRQQPGQSLTLIATANQGSEATYESGFVIDKFPISRPNLTFSTLTVSNMSPEDSSIYLCNVGRQSNTEAFFGQGTRLTVV.

The gene calls are TRBV7-3 and TRBJ2-3; perhaps TRBD2 as D (6 bases). V shed 4 bases and J shed 2 bases, with 16 bases lying between them. Germline V gene lookup returns CDR1 SGHTA and CDR2 FQGTGA. The CDR3 spans 16 residues. The CDR3 here is CASSWAGGRNTDTQYF. CDR3 coding DNA: TGTGCCAGCAGCTGGGCAGGAGGGCGGAACACAGATACGCAGTATTTT.

This clone has at least ten counts. This specimen includes other DNA sequences encoding the same CDR3. V and J are TRBV6-6 and TRBJ2-2; 7 nucleotides agree with TRBD2. The junction had 15 bases not matched to a gene; V was cut back by 7 bases and J by 7 bases. Germline CDR1 reads MNHNY; CDR2 reads SVGAGI (reference sequence). The CDR3 has 16 residues. The CDR3 reads CASISPGRGGSGELFF. The DNA of the CDR3 is TGTGCCAGCATCTCGCCGGGGAGGGGTGGGAGCGGGGAGCTGTTTTTT.

The chain uses TRBV18 and TRBJ1-4, with 8 bases fitting TRBD1. CDR3 length: 17 residues. J gave up 4 bases and V 6 bases, and 13 bases lay outside the gene matches. Per germline, CDR1 KGHSH and CDR2 LQKENI. CDR3 DNA sequence: TGTGCCAGCTCGCCCCCCAGTACAGGGGGTTTTAATGAAAAACTGTTTTTT. It translates to CASSPPSTGGFNEKLFF.

The rearrangement joins TRBV7-2 to TRBJ1-1; 8 bases match TRBD1. Germline V lookup: CDR1 SGHTA, CDR2 FQGNSA. V lost 4 bases and J lost 5; bases outside the gene matches: 3. This CDR3 spans 13 amino acids. This CDR3 is CASSSDRGTEAFF. The CDR3 bases are TGTGCCAGCAGCTCCGACAGGGGAACTGAAGCTTTCTTT.